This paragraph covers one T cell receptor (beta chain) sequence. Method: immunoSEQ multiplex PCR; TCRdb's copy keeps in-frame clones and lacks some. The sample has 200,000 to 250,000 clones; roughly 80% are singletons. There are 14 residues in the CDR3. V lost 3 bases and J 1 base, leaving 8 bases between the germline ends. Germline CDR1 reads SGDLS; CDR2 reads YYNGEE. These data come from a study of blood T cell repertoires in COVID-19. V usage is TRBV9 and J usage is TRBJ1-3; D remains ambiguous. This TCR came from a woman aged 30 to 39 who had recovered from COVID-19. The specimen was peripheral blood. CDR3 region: CASSAGFSGNTIYF. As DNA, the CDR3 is TGTGCCAGCAGCGCAGGATTTTCTGGAAACACCATATATTTT.